These T cell receptor beta chains were read from a single sample in a study of identical twins. Each CDR3 protein is one row after TCRdb ran MiXCR on the 5' RACE reads. The sample has more than 400,000 distinct CDR3 sequences, around 15% seen once. Separately, the same data were catalogued under a study of yellow fever vaccine responses in identical twins.

Sequenced sample: CD4+ T cells sorted from blood. All receptors come from a young woman in good health. Each CDR3 is given with its conserved first and last residue. A D gene is named only where the DNA matches it firmly. Size is stated for part of the rows, as once, few or many counts, or as a class when the clone is expanded.

clone_size j_call d_call v_call cdr3_aa cdr3_nt
- TRBJ2-1 TRBD1 TRBV15 CATSTRDRLSNEQFF TGTGCCACCAGCACTCGGGACAGGCTCAGCAATGAGCAGTTCTTC
few TRBJ1-5 TRBD1 TRBV12-3/TRBV12-4 CASSLGQNNQPQHF TGTGCCAGCAGTTTGGGACAGAACAATCAGCCCCAGCATTTT
- TRBJ1-5 - TRBV4-1 CASSATGFSNQPQHF TGCGCCAGCAGCGCGACAGGATTTAGCAATCAGCCCCAGCATTTT
few TRBJ2-3 TRBD2 TRBV20-1 CSARGLAPSTDTQYF TGCAGTGCTAGGGGACTAGCGCCTAGCACAGATACGCAGTATTTT
- TRBJ2-5 - TRBV2 CASKLGGLKETQYF TGTGCCAGCAAGCTTGGGGGATTGAAAGAGACCCAGTACTTC
few TRBJ2-5 - TRBV10-3 CAISGKGETQYF TGTGCCATCAGTGGAAAAGGGGAGACCCAGTACTTC
few TRBJ1-5 - TRBV6-4 CASSPGMGNQPQHF TGTGCCAGCAGCCCAGGAATGGGCAATCAGCCCCAGCATTTT
few TRBJ2-1 - TRBV21-1 CASSKASGGYNEQFF TGTGCCAGCAGCAAAGCTAGCGGGGGGTACAATGAGCAGTTCTTC
few TRBJ2-3 TRBD1 TRBV20-1 CSARWTGGRTDTQYF TGCAGTGCTAGATGGACAGGGGGCAGGACAGATACGCAGTATTTT
many TRBJ2-5 - TRBV12-3/TRBV12-4 CASSLSQGRQETQYF TGTGCCAGCAGTTTATCACAGGGAAGGCAAGAGACCCAGTACTTC
few TRBJ1-1 - TRBV4-1 CASSQSYGGNTEAFF TGCGCCAGCAGCCAATCCTACGGGGGTAACACTGAAGCTTTCTTT
- TRBJ1-1 - TRBV20-1 CSARVGFMNTEAFF TGCAGTGCTAGAGTAGGATTCATGAACACTGAAGCTTTCTTT
few TRBJ2-1 TRBD2 TRBV3-1 CASSQGSGRAHEQFF TGTGCCAGCAGCCAAGGTAGCGGGAGGGCCCATGAGCAGTTCTTC
many TRBJ2-1 - TRBV7-8 CASSLGRGDEQFF TGTGCCAGCAGCTTAGGCAGGGGCGATGAGCAGTTCTTC
- TRBJ1-1 TRBD1 TRBV20-1 CSASTGALHTEAFF TGCAGTGCTTCAACAGGGGCCCTGCACACTGAAGCTTTCTTT
- TRBJ2-3 - TRBV7-7 CASSPRLVDTQYF TGTGCCAGCAGCCCCAGACTAGTTGATACGCAGTATTTT
few TRBJ2-3 - TRBV9 CASSFAPRSGTDTQYF TGTGCCAGCAGCTTCGCGCCGAGAAGCGGGACAGATACGCAGTATTTT
few TRBJ1-4 TRBD1 TRBV10-3 CAIRPDRVEKLFF TGTGCCATCAGGCCCGACAGGGTTGAAAAACTGTTTTTT
many TRBJ1-1 TRBD1 TRBV5-1 CASSLGDSPNTEAFF TGCGCCAGCAGCTTGGGGGACAGCCCGAACACTGAAGCTTTCTTT
few TRBJ2-2 - TRBV7-2 CASSIDSTGELFF TGTGCCAGCAGCATAGACAGCACCGGGGAGCTGTTTTTT
few TRBJ2-3 TRBD2 TRBV18 CASSPPTGGSDTQYF TGTGCCAGCTCACCACCTACGGGAGGGTCAGATACGCAGTATTTT
few TRBJ2-3 TRBD2 TRBV6-5 CASSYSLAGGLSDTQYF TGTGCCAGCAGTTACTCCTTAGCGGGGGGGTTATCAGATACGCAGTATTTT
- TRBJ2-1 - TRBV10-3 CAISEARAPGEQFF TGTGCCATCAGTGAGGCTAGAGCCCCCGGAGAGCAGTTCTTC
many TRBJ2-2 - TRBV29-1 CSVGPGPNTGELFF TGCAGCGTAGGGCCGGGACCGAACACCGGGGAGCTGTTTTTT
- TRBJ2-7 - TRBV3-1 CASSQSFLQGTYEQYF TGTGCCAGCAGCCAGTCCTTCCTTCAAGGGACCTACGAGCAGTACTTC
- TRBJ2-2 TRBD2 TRBV2 CASSRGLAGGNTGELFF TGTGCCAGCAGTAGGGGACTAGCGGGGGGGAACACCGGGGAGCTGTTTTTT
- TRBJ2-3 - TRBV14 CASSQGGGGTTQYF TGTGCCAGCAGCCAAGGAGGGGGTGGAACTACGCAGTATTTT
- TRBJ2-1 TRBD1 TRBV6-1 CASSLIPPGQVMYNEQFF TGTGCCAGCAGCCTTATCCCGCCGGGACAGGTGATGTACAATGAGCAGTTCTTC
- TRBJ2-2 TRBD1 TRBV29-1 CSASRQGLNTGELFF TGCAGCGCCTCAAGACAGGGGTTAAACACCGGGGAGCTGTTTTTT
few TRBJ2-7 TRBD1 TRBV28 CASSSGGTGAHEQYF TGTGCCAGCAGTTCGGGCGGGACAGGGGCCCACGAGCAGTACTTC
few TRBJ2-1 TRBD2 TRBV3-1 CASSLQGLAGNEQFF TGTGCCAGCAGCCTCCAGGGACTAGCGGGCAATGAGCAGTTCTTC
many TRBJ2-5 TRBD1 TRBV12-3/TRBV12-4 CASSLLGQASSETQYF TGTGCCAGCAGTTTGCTGGGACAGGCATCGTCCGAGACCCAGTACTTC
- TRBJ2-1 - TRBV3-1 CASSLVADPYNEQFF TGTGCCAGCAGCCTAGTAGCGGATCCCTACAATGAGCAGTTCTTC
- TRBJ1-5 - TRBV21-1 CASLKGQGANQPQHF TGTGCCAGCCTAAAGGGCCAGGGGGCAAATCAGCCCCAGCATTTT
- TRBJ1-2 - TRBV6-5 CASSYSILRGNYGYTF TGTGCCAGCAGTTACTCGATCCTAAGGGGGAACTATGGCTACACCTTC
many TRBJ1-1 - TRBV3-1 CASSQHEPNTEAFF TGTGCCAGCAGCCAACATGAACCGAACACTGAAGCTTTCTTT
- TRBJ1-6 - TRBV3-1 CASSHGTGGLNSPLHF TGTGCCAGCAGCCACGGCACTGGAGGTTTAAATTCACCCCTCCACTTT
few TRBJ2-1 TRBD2 TRBV25-1 CASSVAGGPGEQFF TGTGCCAGCAGTGTAGCGGGGGGGCCGGGTGAGCAGTTCTTC
- TRBJ1-1 - TRBV12-3/TRBV12-4 CASSLRGKVRLDDTEAFF TGTGCCAGCAGTTTGCGGGGGAAGGTTCGGCTGGACGACACTGAAGCTTTCTTT
few TRBJ2-3 - TRBV20-1 CSARPLALDSDTQYF TGCAGTGCTAGGCCCCTAGCGCTCGATTCAGATACGCAGTATTTT
few TRBJ2-2 TRBD1 TRBV24-1 CATSDTYRGTGELFF TGTGCCACCAGTGATACCTACAGGGGAACCGGGGAGCTGTTTTTT
- TRBJ2-7 - TRBV23-1 CASSQSLDFGSYEQYF TGCGCCAGCAGTCAATCGTTGGACTTCGGCTCCTACGAGCAGTACTTC
few TRBJ2-3 - TRBV28 CASSLQYDGVAGQSYTQYF TGTGCCAGCAGTTTACAATACGATGGCGTGGCGGGACAGTCATATACGCAGTATTTT
few TRBJ2-7 - TRBV28 CASSLSPGTIEQYF TGTGCCAGCAGTTTATCACCGGGAACCATCGAGCAGTACTTC
few TRBJ2-1 TRBD1 TRBV20-1 CSGSDRGFSNEQFF TGCAGTGGAAGCGACAGGGGTTTTAGCAATGAGCAGTTCTTC
- TRBJ2-1 - TRBV10-3 CAISESTGREGNEQFF TGTGCCATCAGTGAGTCCACGGGACGCGAGGGAAATGAGCAGTTCTTC
few TRBJ2-7 TRBD1 TRBV20-1 CSGKKGAGSYEQYF TGCAGTGGAAAGAAGGGGGCAGGATCCTACGAGCAGTACTTC
many TRBJ2-3 - TRBV24-1 CATQASPDSRRSTDTQYF TGTGCCACCCAGGCCAGCCCGGACTCCCGAAGATCCACAGATACGCAGTATTTT
few TRBJ2-2 - TRBV9 CASSVDPQNTGELFF TGTGCCAGCAGCGTAGACCCCCAGAACACCGGGGAGCTGTTTTTT
- TRBJ2-3 - TRBV5-1 CASRPDTDTQYF TGCGCCAGCAGGCCCGACACAGATACGCAGTATTTT
many TRBJ2-1 TRBD2 TRBV5-6 CASSLERLAGVYNEQFF TGTGCCAGCAGCTTGGAACGACTAGCGGGGGTCTACAATGAGCAGTTCTTC
- TRBJ2-7 TRBD1 TRBV5-1 CASSPGRTGTYEQYF TGCGCCAGCAGCCCTGGGCGGACAGGAACCTACGAGCAGTACTTC
- TRBJ2-1 - TRBV3-1 CASSQVPGVASSYNEQFF TGTGCCAGCAGCCAGGTGCCGGGAGTTGCCAGCTCCTACAATGAGCAGTTCTTC
few TRBJ1-1 - TRBV5-1 CASSLEPGANTEAFF TGCGCCAGCAGCTTGGAACCGGGGGCGAACACTGAAGCTTTCTTT